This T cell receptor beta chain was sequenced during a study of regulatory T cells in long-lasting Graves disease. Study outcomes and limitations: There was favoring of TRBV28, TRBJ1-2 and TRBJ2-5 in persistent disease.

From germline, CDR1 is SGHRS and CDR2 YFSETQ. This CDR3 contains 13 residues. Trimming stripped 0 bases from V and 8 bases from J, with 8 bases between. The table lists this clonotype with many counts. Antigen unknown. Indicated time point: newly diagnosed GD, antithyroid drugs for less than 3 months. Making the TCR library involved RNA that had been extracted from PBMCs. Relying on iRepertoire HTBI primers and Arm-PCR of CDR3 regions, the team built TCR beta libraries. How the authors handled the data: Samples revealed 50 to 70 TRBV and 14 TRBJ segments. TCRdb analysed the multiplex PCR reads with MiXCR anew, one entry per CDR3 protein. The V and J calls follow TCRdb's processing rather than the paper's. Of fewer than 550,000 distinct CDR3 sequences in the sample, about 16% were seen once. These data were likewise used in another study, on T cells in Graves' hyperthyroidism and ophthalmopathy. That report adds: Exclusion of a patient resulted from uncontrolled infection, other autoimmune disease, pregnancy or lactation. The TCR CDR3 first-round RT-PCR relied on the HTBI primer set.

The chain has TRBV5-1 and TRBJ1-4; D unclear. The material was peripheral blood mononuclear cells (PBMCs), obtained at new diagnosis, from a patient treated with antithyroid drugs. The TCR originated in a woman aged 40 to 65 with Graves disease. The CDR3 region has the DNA TGCGCCAGCAGCTTGGTCCCTTTCGAAAAACTGTTTTTT. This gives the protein CASSLVPFEKLFF.